The rows below give T cell receptor beta chains drawn from one sample of a study of T cells in localized non-small cell lung cancer. Sequencing used immunoSEQ multiplex PCR; TCRdb keeps in-frame clones, though not all of them. The profile shows about 77,000 clones, 88% of them singletons. Here the sequenced sample was peripheral blood, taken before any cancer treatment. The source of these receptors is a woman aged 35 to 69 with stage I squamous cell lung carcinoma. The CDR3 runs from the conserved cysteine through the conserved F or W. Each record gives: V gene, clone size, D gene, J gene, CDR3 protein, CDR3 DNA. A D gene is named only where the DNA matches it firmly. Rows give clone size only sometimes, using once, few, many, or a class for an expanded clone.

TRBV5-1,-,TRBD1,TRBJ1-1,CASSYGQGAAFF,TGCGCCAGCAGCTACGGACAGGGGGCAGCTTTCTTT
TRBV30,-,-,TRBJ1-1,CAWSRSRGTEAFF,TGTGCCTGGAGTCGTTCGAGGGGCACTGAAGCTTTCTTT
TRBV12-5,once,-,TRBJ2-7,CASGLVLGGSTFSYEQYF,TGTGCTAGTGGTTTGGTACTGGGCGGTTCTACATTCTCCTACGAGCAGTACTTC
TRBV9,-,-,TRBJ2-3,CASSPSQGLTDTQYF,TGTGCCAGCAGCCCCTCGCAGGGCCTCACAGATACGCAGTATTTT
TRBV19,-,-,TRBJ1-1,CASSMGSMAFF,TGTGCCAGTAGTATGGGAAGTATGGCTTTCTTT
TRBV5-6,-,TRBD1,TRBJ2-3,CASSFRDRALSTQYF,TGTGCCAGCAGCTTCCGGGACAGGGCGTTGTCTACGCAGTATTTT
TRBV18,once,-,TRBJ1-1,CASSLREGTEAFF,TGTGCCAGCTCACTTAGGGAGGGCACTGAAGCTTTCTTT
TRBV10-2,-,-,TRBJ1-6,CASSDSSSYNSPLHF,TGCGCCAGCAGTGACAGCAGCTCCTATAATTCACCCCTCCACTTT
TRBV9,-,TRBD1,TRBJ1-6,CASSAAEDRAGNSPLHF,TGTGCCAGCAGCGCGGCGGAGGACAGGGCTGGTAATTCACCCCTCCACTTT
TRBV5-1,-,-,TRBJ2-2,CASSLLTGPGYTGELFF,TGCGCCAGCAGCCTCCTTACCGGGCCAGGTTACACCGGGGAGCTGTTTTTT
TRBV2,-,-,TRBJ1-2,CASSANRRANYGYTF,TGTGCCAGCAGTGCTAACCGCAGAGCTAACTATGGCTACACCTTC
TRBV7-9,few,TRBD1,TRBJ1-5,CASSSDRGSNQPQHF,TGTGCCAGCAGCTCGGACAGGGGGAGCAATCAGCCCCAGCATTTT
TRBV30,once,-,TRBJ2-3,CASRPQGTDTQYF,TGTGCCTCACGACCCCAGGGCACAGATACGCAGTATTTT
TRBV11-1,-,TRBD1,TRBJ1-2,CASSFDRDVRYTF,TGTGCCAGCAGCTTCGACAGGGATGTACGCTACACCTTC
TRBV6-4,-,-,TRBJ2-1,CASGRGGSYNEQFF,TGTGCCAGCGGGAGGGGGGGCTCCTACAATGAGCAGTTCTTC
TRBV5-1,-,-,TRBJ2-1,CASSIVFGNEQFF,TGCGCCAGCAGCATAGTATTCGGCAATGAGCAGTTCTTC
TRBV2,-,-,TRBJ1-1,CASSDRRGNEAFF,TGTGCCAGCAGTGACAGAAGAGGTAATGAAGCTTTCTTT
TRBV5-1,few,-,TRBJ2-1,CASSLARDWKDSRSFF,TGCGCCAGCAGCTTGGCCCGGGACTGGAAAGATAGTAGATCGTTCTTC
TRBV6-5,once,-,TRBJ1-2,CASSSPGFLYTF,TGTGCCAGCAGTTCCCCAGGGTTTTTATACACCTTC
TRBV5-1,-,TRBD1,TRBJ1-1,CASSSPGQGTEAFF,TGCGCCAGCAGCTCTCCCGGACAGGGCACTGAAGCTTTCTTT
TRBV2,-,TRBD1,TRBJ1-5,CASSLTGDSQPQHF,TGTGCCAGCTCGCTGACAGGGGACTCCCAGCCCCAGCATTTT
TRBV5-6,-,-,TRBJ2-5,CASTLGGGTQYF,TGTGCCAGCACCTTGGGGGGCGGGACCCAGTACTTC
TRBV28,-,TRBD1,TRBJ2-7,CASSLGGQGAHEQYF,TGTGCCAGCAGTTTGGGCGGACAGGGGGCCCACGAGCAGTACTTC
TRBV10-3,-,TRBD2,TRBJ2-3,CAIRKTSGGITDTQYF,TGTGCCATCAGAAAGACTAGCGGGGGGATCACAGATACGCAGTATTTT
TRBV2,-,-,TRBJ1-2,CASSALESGGDGYTF,TGTGCCAGCAGTGCGTTGGAATCCGGGGGGGATGGCTACACCTTC
TRBV4-1,-,-,TRBJ1-5,CASSQVLRVNQPQHF,TGCGCCAGCAGCCAAGTTCTCCGGGTAAATCAGCCCCAGCATTTT
TRBV6-1,-,-,TRBJ1-5,CASSSSSNQPQHF,TGTGCCAGCAGTTCCTCTAGCAATCAGCCCCAGCATTTT
TRBV6-1,-,-,TRBJ1-5,CASSEQGWNQPQHF,TGTGCCAGCAGTGAACAGGGGTGGAATCAGCCCCAGCATTTT
TRBV9,-,-,TRBJ2-5,CASSDSGIRGETQYF,TGTGCCAGCAGCGACTCCGGGATACGGGGGGAGACCCAGTACTTC
TRBV5-6,-,TRBD1,TRBJ1-1,CASSSGQALNTEAFF,TGTGCCAGCAGCTCCGGACAGGCCTTGAACACTGAAGCTTTCTTT
TRBV30,few,-,TRBJ1-6,CAWSGHPLPLHF,TGTGCCTGGAGTGGCCACCCTCTTCCCCTCCACTTT
TRBV6-5,once,TRBD1,TRBJ1-1,CASSRTGGENEAFF,TGTGCCAGCAGTCGGACAGGCGGGGAGAATGAAGCTTTCTTT
TRBV5-6,-,-,TRBJ2-6,CASSLSGGGANVLTF,TGTGCCAGCAGCTTGTCCGGAGGGGGGGCCAACGTCCTGACTTTC
TRBV4-1,-,TRBD1,TRBJ1-1,CASTPPGGDRAFF,TGCGCCAGCACCCCCCCGGGAGGGGACAGAGCTTTCTTT
TRBV6-1,-,-,TRBJ1-3,CASSEGHSGNTIYF,TGTGCCAGCAGTGAAGGACACTCTGGAAACACCATATATTTT
TRBV19,-,TRBD1,TRBJ1-4,CASSTDRAGPTNEKLFF,TGTGCCAGTAGTACTGACAGGGCGGGTCCAACTAATGAAAAACTGTTTTTT
TRBV29-1,once,-,TRBJ1-2,CSVGFPLLGDYGYTF,TGCAGCGTTGGGTTCCCCCTCTTGGGGGACTATGGCTACACCTTC
TRBV7-9,-,TRBD2,TRBJ2-3,CASSHITSGSTDTQYF,TGTGCCAGCAGCCACATAACTAGCGGGAGCACAGATACGCAGTATTTT
TRBV5-2,once,-,TRBJ2-3,CASSSRRPDTQYF,TGCGCCAGCAGCTCCCGACGGCCCGATACGCAGTATTTT
TRBV5-4,-,-,TRBJ2-7,CASSFQGGPYEQYF,TGTGCCAGCAGCTTTCAGGGAGGCCCCTACGAGCAGTACTTC
TRBV7-2,few,-,TRBJ2-3,CASSPGQPSTDTQYF,TGTGCCAGCAGCCCTGGACAGCCCAGCACAGATACGCAGTATTTT